What follows describes a single TCR beta chain. The antigen is not known. J lost 5 bases, V lost 6 bases, and 11 bases had no gene match. CDR3 length: 15 residues. Germline lookup yields CDR1 DFQATT and CDR2 SNEGSKA (reference sequence). These data belong to a study of blood T cells in healthy people across ages. General study points: Across the age range, TCR beta diversity per million T cells fell in a roughly linear way.

Sample-barcoded 5' priming and a J-beta primer mix drove a second PCR of roughly 6 to 12 cycles. TCRdb recomputed calls from the 5' RACE reads with MiXCR, one row per CDR3 protein. This table holds roughly 720,000 distinct CDR3 sequences, roughly 50% found once. The TCR originated in a man older than 75 in good health. The sample consisted of blood. The rearrangement joins TRBV20-1 to TRBJ2-3; TRBD2 matches 10 bases. CDR3 sequence: CSAEDVAGGGDTQYF. The CDR3 DNA reads TGCAGTGCAGAAGACGTAGCGGGAGGTGGAGATACGCAGTATTTT.